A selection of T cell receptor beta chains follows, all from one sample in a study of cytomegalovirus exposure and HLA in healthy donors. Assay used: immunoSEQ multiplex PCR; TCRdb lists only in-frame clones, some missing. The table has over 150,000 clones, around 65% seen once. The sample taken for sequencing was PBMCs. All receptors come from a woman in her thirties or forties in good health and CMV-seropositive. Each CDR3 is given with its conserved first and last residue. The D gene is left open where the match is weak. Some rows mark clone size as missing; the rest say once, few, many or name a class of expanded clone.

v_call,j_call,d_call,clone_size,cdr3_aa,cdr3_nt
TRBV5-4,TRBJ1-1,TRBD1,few,CASSFGTGGVRDTEAFF,TGTGCCAGCAGCTTCGGGACAGGGGGCGTGCGGGACACTGAAGCTTTCTTT
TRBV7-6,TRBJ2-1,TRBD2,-,CASSFRTSGRNEQFF,TGTGCCAGCAGCTTTAGGACTAGCGGGAGAAATGAGCAGTTCTTC
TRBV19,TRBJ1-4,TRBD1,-,CASRSGQYLNEKLFF,TGTGCCAGTAGATCGGGACAGTATCTTAATGAAAAACTGTTTTTT
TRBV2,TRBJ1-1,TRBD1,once,CASSATGTGTEAFF,TGTGCCAGCAGTGCGACAGGGACGGGTACTGAAGCTTTCTTT
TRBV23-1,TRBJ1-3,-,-,CASSQLGGDSGNTIYF,TGCGCCAGCAGTCAATTAGGGGGGGACTCTGGAAACACCATATATTTT
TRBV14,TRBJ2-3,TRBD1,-,CASSQVHRGRDTQYF,TGTGCCAGCAGCCAAGTGCACAGGGGGAGGGATACGCAGTATTTT
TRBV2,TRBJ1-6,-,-,CASSLEGQSPLNF,TGTGCCAGCAGTCTGGAGGGGCAGTCACCCCTCAACTTT
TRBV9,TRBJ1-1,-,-,CASSVGVEDTEAFF,TGTGCCAGCAGCGTAGGTGTTGAGGACACTGAAGCTTTCTTT
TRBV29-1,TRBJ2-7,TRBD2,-,CSVGTSAYEQYF,TGCAGCGTTGGGACTAGCGCCTACGAGCAGTACTTC
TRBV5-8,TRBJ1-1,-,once,CASSFWGEVNTEAFF,TGTGCCAGCAGCTTTTGGGGGGAAGTGAACACTGAAGCTTTCTTT
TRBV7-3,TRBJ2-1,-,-,CASSSGLVRGEQFF,TGTGCCAGCAGCTCCGGACTCGTCCGGGGTGAGCAGTTCTTC
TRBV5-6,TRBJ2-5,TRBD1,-,CASSFPGQGKEETQYF,TGTGCCAGCAGCTTCCCGGGACAGGGGAAAGAAGAGACCCAGTACTTC
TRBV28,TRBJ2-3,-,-,CASRLSTDTQYF,TGTGCCAGCAGGCTAAGCACAGATACGCAGTATTTT
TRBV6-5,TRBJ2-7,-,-,CASSKLANPYEQYF,TGTGCCAGCAGCAAATTAGCGAATCCGTACGAGCAGTACTTC
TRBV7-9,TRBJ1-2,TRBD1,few,CASSLIQGAHGYTF,TGTGCCAGCAGCTTAATACAGGGGGCTCATGGCTACACCTTC
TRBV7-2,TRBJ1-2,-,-,CASSIYSNGYTF,TGTGCCAGCAGCATCTACAGCAATGGCTACACCTTC
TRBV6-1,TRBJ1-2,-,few,CASSEQGTNYGYTF,TGTGCCAGCAGTGAACAGGGAACTAACTATGGCTACACCTTC
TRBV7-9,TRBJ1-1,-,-,CASSLVGGNTEAFF,TGTGCCAGCAGCTTAGTAGGCGGGAACACTGAAGCTTTCTTT
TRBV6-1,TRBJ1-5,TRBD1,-,CASIQTGRNQPQNF,TGTGCCAGCATCCAGACAGGGCGTAATCAGCCCCAGAATTTT
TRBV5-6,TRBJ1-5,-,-,CASSRRGSNQPQHF,TGTGCCAGCAGCCGAAGGGGTAGCAATCAGCCCCAGCATTTT
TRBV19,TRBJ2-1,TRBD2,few,CASSISLAGINEQFF,TGTGCCAGTAGTATAAGCCTAGCGGGAATTAATGAGCAGTTCTTC
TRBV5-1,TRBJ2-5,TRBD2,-,CASSLEGTSGLQETQYF,TGCGCCAGCAGCTTGGAAGGGACTAGCGGACTTCAAGAGACCCAGTACTTC
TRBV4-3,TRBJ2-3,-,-,CASSSMAGTDTQYF,TGCGCCAGCAGTTCGATGGCGGGCACAGATACGCAGTATTTT
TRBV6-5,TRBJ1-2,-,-,CASRGDGRNYGYTF,TGTGCCAGCAGAGGAGACGGGAGGAACTATGGCTACACCTTC
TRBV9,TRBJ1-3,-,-,CASSVGGHLSGNTIYF,TGTGCCAGCAGCGTAGGGGGGCATCTATCTGGAAACACCATATATTTT
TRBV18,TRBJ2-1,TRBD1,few,CASSPGQGPKFYNEQFF,TGTGCCAGCTCACCGGGACAGGGGCCAAAATTCTACAATGAGCAGTTCTTC
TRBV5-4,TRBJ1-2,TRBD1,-,CASSPPDRVSGYTF,TGTGCCAGCAGCCCCCCGGACAGGGTATCTGGCTACACCTTC
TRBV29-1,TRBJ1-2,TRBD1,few,CSVAETGGTYGYTF,TGCAGCGTTGCCGAGACAGGGGGTACCTATGGCTACACCTTC
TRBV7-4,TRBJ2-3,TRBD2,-,CASSGDRDYTSTDTQYF,TGTGCCAGCAGCGGAGACCGGGACTACACTAGCACAGATACGCAGTATTTT